This paragraph reports one T cell receptor (beta chain). No antigen is known for it. These data are taken from a study of blood T cells in healthy people across ages. A second PCR, run for roughly 7 to 12 cycles, used a sample-barcoded 5' primer plus a J-beta primer mix. MiXCR was run by TCRdb on the 5' RACE reads, yielding one entry per CDR3 protein. Seen here are 710,000 or so distinct CDR3 sequences, roughly 20% observed once, and the top ten hold about 20%. Study outcomes and limitations: More naive CD4+ cells and higher diversity marked long-lived donors relative to aged donors.

The V gene lost 6 bases and the J gene lost 1 base, with 18 bases spanning the gap. Germline values: CDR1 SEHNR, CDR2 FQNEAQ (reference sequence). The length of the CDR3 is 16 residues. This clonotype was sampled from a man between 65 and 85 years old in good health. The chain recombines TRBV7-9 with TRBJ1-1; D might be TRBD1 (6 bases). Specimen: blood. The CDR3 nucleotides read TGTGCCAGCAGACCTGTAGCAGGGGCGGGGAACACTGAAGCTTTCTTT. It specifies CASRPVAGAGNTEAFF.